A selection of T cell receptor beta chains follows, all from one sample in a study of cytomegalovirus exposure and HLA in healthy donors. Profiling relied on immunoSEQ multiplex PCR, and the TCRdb table lists in-frame clones only, not all of them. The sample has 100,000 to 150,000 clones, 75% to 90% seen once; the top ten hold around 8.9%. What was sequenced was PBMCs. All receptors come from a man aged 25-45 years in good health and CMV-seropositive. Each CDR3 is given with its conserved first and last residue. The D gene is left open where the match is weak. Size values are once, few and many counts, or a class for expanded clones, and some rows have none.

J gene,V gene,clone size,D gene,CDR3 DNA,CDR3 protein
TRBJ2-3,TRBV5-1,NA,NA,TGCGCCAGCAGCTTATATCCGAGCACAGATACGCAGTATTTT,CASSLYPSTDTQYF
TRBJ2-2,TRBV27,NA,TRBD1,TGTGCCAGCAGTTTATCGAAGGGGGCGACCGGGGAGCTGTTTTTT,CASSLSKGATGELFF
TRBJ2-7,TRBV5-1,few,TRBD1,TGCGCCAGCAGCTTGGGAGGGACAGGGTACTACGAGCAGTACTTC,CASSLGGTGYYEQYF
TRBJ2-7,TRBV18,NA,NA,TGTGCCAGCTCACCACCGACCAGGGGCACGCACGAGCAGTACTTC,CASSPPTRGTHEQYF
TRBJ2-3,TRBV6-4,NA,NA,TGTGCCAGCAGTGACTCTGAAACTGCCACAGATACGCAGTATTTT,CASSDSETATDTQYF
TRBJ1-6,TRBV6-1,NA,NA,TGTGCCAGCACCAGGGCGGCGGATAGTTCACCCCTCCACTTT,CASTRAADSSPLHF
TRBJ2-7,TRBV30,NA,NA,TGTGCCTGGAGTGTAGGGGGATTGGGGGAGCAGTACTTC,CAWSVGGLGEQYF
TRBJ2-7,TRBV6-5,NA,NA,TGTGCCAGCAGTAACCAGGACGGAGGAACCTACGAGCAGTACTTC,CASSNQDGGTYEQYF
TRBJ2-1,TRBV5-6,NA,NA,TGTGCCAGCAGCTTTTTTAGGGAATTGGGGCCGCCAGATGAGCAGTTCTTC,CASSFFRELGPPDEQFF
TRBJ2-3,TRBV5-1,once,TRBD2,TGCGCCAGCAGCTTGGATTACGGGAGCGGGGCCTCAGATACGCAGTATTTT,CASSLDYGSGASDTQYF
TRBJ1-2,TRBV19,NA,NA,TGTGCCAGTCTCCTCCTCGGGGGGGACTCCTTTGGCTACACCTTC,CASLLLGGDSFGYTF
TRBJ2-1,TRBV10-3,NA,NA,TGTGCCATCAGTGCTCCCGCAGGGGATAAGGATAATGAGCAGTTCTTC,CAISAPAGDKDNEQFF
TRBJ2-7,TRBV28,NA,NA,TGTGCCAGCAGTCCCCCCCTTTTGACTCGCAGAACCTACGAGCAGTACTTC,CASSPPLLTRRTYEQYF
TRBJ2-7,TRBV11-2,NA,NA,TGTGCCAGCAGCTTAGTCACAGGGATTCTTCGCGAGCCCTACGAGCAGTACTTC,CASSLVTGILREPYEQYF
TRBJ2-7,TRBV7-9,NA,TRBD1,TGTGCCAGCAGCTCCATTTGGACAGGGGACCCCTACGAGCAGTACTTC,CASSSIWTGDPYEQYF
TRBJ1-6,TRBV11-2,NA,NA,TGTGCCAGCAGCTTAGATAGAGGGACACCGAGCTCCTATAATTCACCCCTCCACTTT,CASSLDRGTPSSYNSPLHF
TRBJ1-2,TRBV4-2,NA,NA,TGTGCCAGCAGCCAAGATTTAACTAACTATGGCTACACCTTC,CASSQDLTNYGYTF
TRBJ2-5,TRBV7-3,NA,TRBD1,TGTGCCAGCAGCCTCCAGGGGGACCAAGAGACCCAGTACTTC,CASSLQGDQETQYF
TRBJ1-1,TRBV5-1,NA,NA,TGCGCCAGCAGCTCTCGGGGGGACACTGAAGCTTTCTTT,CASSSRGDTEAFF
TRBJ1-5,TRBV2,few,NA,TGTGCCAGCCGACAGTTCGATAGCAATCAGCCCCAGCATTTT,CASRQFDSNQPQHF
TRBJ1-3,TRBV11-2,NA,NA,TGTGCCAGCAGCCCGATAGGGGGTGCCTCTGGAAACACCATATATTTT,CASSPIGGASGNTIYF
TRBJ2-7,TRBV6-6,NA,NA,TGTGCCAGCAGTTACGCCGGGGAAAACGAGCAGTACTTC,CASSYAGENEQYF
TRBJ2-7,TRBV6-1,NA,TRBD1,TGTGCCAGCAGCCCTGGACAGGGTATCGACGAGCAGTACTTC,CASSPGQGIDEQYF
TRBJ2-5,TRBV6-1,NA,NA,TGTGCCAGCAGTGAAGGCCGTACCGGGTACCAAGAGACCCAGTACTTC,CASSEGRTGYQETQYF
TRBJ1-5,TRBV2,NA,TRBD1,TGTGCCAGCAGTTATAGGACAGGGGGCTGGAGTAGCAATCAGCCCCAGCATTTT,CASSYRTGGWSSNQPQHF
TRBJ2-3,TRBV7-3,NA,NA,TGTGCCAGCAGCTTATTGGCGGGCGGGCCAGATACGCAGTATTTT,CASSLLAGGPDTQYF
TRBJ1-2,TRBV2,NA,TRBD1,TGTGCCAGCACCCCAAACCCACAGGGGATTGGCTACACCTTC,CASTPNPQGIGYTF
TRBJ2-7,TRBV28,NA,NA,TGTGCCAGCAAGGGGGTTTCCTACGAGCAGTACTTC,CASKGVSYEQYF
TRBJ1-6,TRBV7-6,NA,NA,TGTGCCAGCAGCTTAGAGCCGGGGGGCCTAAGTTGGAATTCACCCCTCCACTTT,CASSLEPGGLSWNSPLHF
TRBJ2-7,TRBV20-1,NA,NA,TGCAGTGTCTGGGAGGCTTTCGAGCAGTACTTC,CSVWEAFEQYF
TRBJ1-5,TRBV19,NA,TRBD1,TGTGCCAGTACCCACGGACAGGGGGGCAATCAGCCCCAGCATTTT,CASTHGQGGNQPQHF
TRBJ1-2,TRBV21-1,NA,NA,TGTGCCAGCAGCAAAGAAAAGCGTTGGGACTATGGCTACACCTTC,CASSKEKRWDYGYTF
TRBJ2-4,TRBV7-6,once,NA,TGTGCCAGCAGCTTAATAGGAAAGGGGGACATTCAGTACTTC,CASSLIGKGDIQYF
TRBJ2-5,TRBV5-1,NA,TRBD2,TGCGCCAGCAGCTTGGGCTCTAGCGGGGCACAAGAGACCCAGTACTTC,CASSLGSSGAQETQYF
TRBJ2-2,TRBV9,NA,NA,TGTGCCAGCAGCGTCGACCGCGTGGAGGCCACCGGGGAGCTGTTTTTT,CASSVDRVEATGELFF
TRBJ1-3,TRBV5-1,NA,NA,TGCGCCAGCAGCTTGGGCAGGGCTAGTCACTCTGGAAACACCATATATTTT,CASSLGRASHSGNTIYF
TRBJ2-4,TRBV27,NA,NA,TGTGCCAGCGGGACACCCGCAGCCAAAAACATTCAGTACTTC,CASGTPAAKNIQYF
TRBJ1-6,TRBV6-1,few,TRBD1,TGTGCCAGCAGCGGACAGACAGGGATGGGCTCACCCCTCCACTTT,CASSGQTGMGSPLHF
TRBJ1-1,TRBV5-1,NA,NA,TGCGCCAGCACCCTGGGGGGGGCCACTGAAGCTTTCTTT,CASTLGGATEAFF
TRBJ2-5,TRBV19,NA,NA,TGTGCCAGTAGTAAAGGACAGATCCAAGAGACCCAGTACTTC,CASSKGQIQETQYF
TRBJ1-1,TRBV5-1,NA,NA,TGCGCCAGCAGCTTGGGTCGGGGGGACACTGAAGCTTTCTTT,CASSLGRGDTEAFF
TRBJ1-2,TRBV2,NA,NA,TGTGCCAGCAGTGAAATGGCAGAGGAGGGCTACACCTTC,CASSEMAEEGYTF